This TCR beta chain came from a study of CD8 T cells in ankylosing spondylitis. A single record per CDR3 protein comes from TCRdb applying MiXCR to the 5' RACE reads. The data show about 390,000 distinct CDR3 sequences, 20% to 25% seen once. This clonotype was detected a few times. Its antigen is still unknown. Study conclusions and caveats: Disease-linked clones reportedly concentrated significantly in matched ankylosing spondylitis synovial fluid. A motif of 7 to 9 highly homologous TCR beta variants was seen as apparently characteristic of ankylosing spondylitis blood.

The CDR3 extends over 15 amino acids. Trimming left V 2 bases short and J 3 bases short, with 12 bases between. The germline V gene encodes CDR1 SGHKS and CDR2 YYEKEE (reference sequence). The J gene is TRBJ1-5, the V gene TRBV5-5; D might be TRBD1 (6 bases). The clonotype comes from a male donor with ankylosing spondylitis. Sequencing was carried out using blood, either unsorted or a sorted T cell fraction (not recorded which). DNA of the CDR3: TGTGCCAGCAGCTTAATTCGGACAGACAATCAGCCCCAGCATTTT. Translating gives CASSLIRTDNQPQHF.